The 4 T cell receptor beta chains below all came from one sample that was sequenced in a study of CD8+ T cells in alopecia areata. Treatment: oral pan-JAK inhibitor, 5-10 mg twice daily. cDNA prepared by RNA extraction and subsequent reverse transcription served as the template for sequencing. Generated by immunoSEQ multiplex PCR, the TCRdb table keeps only in-frame clones and is missing some. The sample shows nearly 200,000 clones, 55% to 75% of them seen only once. This specimen consisted of CD4+ T cells sorted from blood, obtained at week 24, from a patient treated with tofacitinib. These receptors were collected from a human donor with alopecia areata.

Only a few counts were recorded for this clone. The rearrangement links TRBV7-2 to TRBJ2-4; D may match TRBD1 or TRBD2 (5 bases each). The length of the CDR3 is 15 residues. Germline V gives CDR1 SGHTA, CDR2 FQGNSA. V lost 5 bases and J 2 bases, leaving 13 bases between the germline ends. DNA of the CDR3: TGTGCCAGCAGCCCCCTCGAGGGGTCCAAAAACATTCAGTACTTC. Amino acid sequence: CASSPLEGSKNIQYF.

The rearrangement uses TRBV5-1 and TRBJ1-2; D not certain. The germline V and J ends were trimmed by 0 bases and 4 bases, with 10 bases remaining between them. The CDR3 consists of 14 residues. CDR1 SGHRS and CDR2 YFSETQ come from the germline V gene. The CDR3 is CASSLEWIGYGYTF. In nucleotides, the CDR3 is TGCGCCAGCAGCTTGGAATGGATCGGCTATGGCTACACCTTC. Full variable domain (remainder filled in from reference TRBV5-1 and TRBJ1-2): KAGVTQTPRYLIKTRGQQVTLSCSPISGHRSVSWYQQTPGQGLQFLFEYFSETQRNKGNFPGRFSGRQFSNSRSEMNVSTLELGDSALYLCASSLEWIGYGYTFGSGTRLTVV.

The rearrangement joins TRBV9 to TRBJ2-2, with a tentative D call TRBD2 (5 bases). Trimming pared 4 bases from V and 7 bases from J, leaving 11 bases between. The germline V gene encodes CDR1 SGDLS and CDR2 YYNGEE. The CDR3 loop spans 13 amino acids. CDR3 DNA: TGTGCCAGCAGCTTTTCAGAGGGCGGGGAGCTGTTTTTT. It codes for CASSFSEGGELFF.

This clone showed up just a few times. The gene calls are TRBV29-1 and TRBJ2-1; D is unclear. V was cut by 1 base and J by 10 bases, with 8 bases left in between. CDR3 length: 11 amino acids. Germline values: CDR1 SQVTM, CDR2 ANQGSEA. CDR3 amino acids: CSVEVRIEQFF. In nucleotides, the CDR3 is TGCAGCGTTGAAGTCCGGATCGAGCAGTTCTTC.